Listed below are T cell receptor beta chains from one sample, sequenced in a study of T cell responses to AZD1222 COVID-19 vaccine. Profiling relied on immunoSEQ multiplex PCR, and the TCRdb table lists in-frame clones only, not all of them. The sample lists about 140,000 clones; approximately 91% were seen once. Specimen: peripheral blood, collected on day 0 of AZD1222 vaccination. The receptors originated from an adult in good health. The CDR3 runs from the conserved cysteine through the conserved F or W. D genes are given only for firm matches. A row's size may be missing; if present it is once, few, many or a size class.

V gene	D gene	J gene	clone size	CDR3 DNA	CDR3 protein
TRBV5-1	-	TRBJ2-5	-	TGCGCCAGCAGCTTCCTGGACAGACAAGAGACCCAGTACTTC	CASSFLDRQETQYF
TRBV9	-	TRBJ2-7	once	TGTGCCAGCAGCGTAGAGAGCTCCTACGAGCAGTACTTC	CASSVESSYEQYF
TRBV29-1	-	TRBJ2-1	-	TGCAGCGTTGAAGGCGGGAACACCTACAATGAGCAGTTCTTC	CSVEGGNTYNEQFF
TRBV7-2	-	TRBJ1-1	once	TGTGCCAGCAGCTTAAGCAGGGTGGCTTTCTTT	CASSLSRVAFF
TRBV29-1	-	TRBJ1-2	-	TGCAGCGCGGGGGAAAGTGGGGACTATGGCTACACCTTC	CSAGESGDYGYTF
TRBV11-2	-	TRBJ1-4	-	TGTGCCAGCAGCTCACCCGGTGAAAAACTGTTTTTT	CASSSPGEKLFF
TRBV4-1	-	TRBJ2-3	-	TGCGCCAGCAGCCAAGATCTGACGGGCCACACAGATACGCAGTATTTT	CASSQDLTGHTDTQYF
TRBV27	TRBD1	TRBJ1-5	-	TGTGCCAGCAGTTGGGACAGGGTTCAGCCCCAGCATTTT	CASSWDRVQPQHF
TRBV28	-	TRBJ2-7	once	TGTGCCAGCAGTTTCCGGGTTTACGAGCAGTACTTC	CASSFRVYEQYF
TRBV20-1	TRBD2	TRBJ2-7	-	TGCAGTGCTAGTATGACTAGCGGGGGGTTTGAGCAGTACTTC	CSASMTSGGFEQYF
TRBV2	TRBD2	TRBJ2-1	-	TGTGCCAGCAGTGAACTAGCGGGACAAAACAATGAGCAGTTCTTC	CASSELAGQNNEQFF
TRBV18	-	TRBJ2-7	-	TGTGCCAGCTCACCATCCCCACAGGGTTTCTACGAGCAGTACTTC	CASSPSPQGFYEQYF
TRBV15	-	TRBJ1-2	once	TGTGCCACCAGCCCCCGGGGGGCTTATGGCTACACCTTC	CATSPRGAYGYTF
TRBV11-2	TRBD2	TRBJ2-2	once	TGTGCCAGCAGCCCCAAACCGGGACTAGCGGGGACCGGGGAGCTGTTTTTT	CASSPKPGLAGTGELFF
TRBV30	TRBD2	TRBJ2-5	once	TGTGCCTGGAGCTCGGTACTAGCGGGAGTGGTCCAAGAGACCCAGTACTTC	CAWSSVLAGVVQETQYF
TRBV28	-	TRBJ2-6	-	TGTGCCAGCCGCCAGGGGTCTGGGGCCAACGTCCTGACTTTC	CASRQGSGANVLTF
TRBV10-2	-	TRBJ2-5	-	TGCGCCAGCAGTGAGTCAGGGGGGGAGACCCAGTACTTC	CASSESGGETQYF
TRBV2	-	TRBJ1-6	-	TGTGCCAGCAGTGAAGGTTTCCCCAGGGTTAGTTCACCCCTCCACTTT	CASSEGFPRVSSPLHF
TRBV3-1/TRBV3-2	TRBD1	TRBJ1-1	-	TGTGCCAGCAGCTCAACGGACAGGGATAATGAAGCTTTCTTT	CASSSTDRDNEAFF
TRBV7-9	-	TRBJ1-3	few	TGTGCCAGCAGCAGTTGGACGACGGGAAACACCATATATTTT	CASSSWTTGNTIYF
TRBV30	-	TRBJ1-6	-	TGTGCCTCCTCTCGGGACCAATGGAGCTCCTATAATTCACCCCTCCACTTT	CASSRDQWSSYNSPLHF
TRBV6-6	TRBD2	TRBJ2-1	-	TGTGCCAGCAGCCAGGGACTAGCGGGGGGTAATGAGCAGTTCTTC	CASSQGLAGGNEQFF
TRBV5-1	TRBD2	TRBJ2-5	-	TGCGCCAGCAGCCGTAGCGGGGGGTGGGAGACCCAGTACTTC	CASSRSGGWETQYF
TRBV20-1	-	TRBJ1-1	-	TGCAGTGCCCAGGGGTACACTGAAGCTTTCTTT	CSAQGYTEAFF
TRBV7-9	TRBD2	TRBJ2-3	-	TGTGCCAGCAGCTTGCTAGCGGGAGGCACAGATACGCAGTATTTT	CASSLLAGGTDTQYF
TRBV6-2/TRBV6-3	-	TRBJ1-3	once	TGTGCCAGCAGTTACTCCCGAGTTTGGAACACCATATATTTT	CASSYSRVWNTIYF
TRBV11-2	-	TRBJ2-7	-	TGTGCCAGCAGCTTCGGACTAACATCCTACGAGCAGTACTTC	CASSFGLTSYEQYF
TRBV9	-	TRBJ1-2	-	TGTGCCAGCAGCGTAGTGCCCGCAGGGAACTATGGCTACACCTTC	CASSVVPAGNYGYTF
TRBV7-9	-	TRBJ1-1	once	TGTGCCAGCAGCTTGGCTATGACCGGGGACACTGAAGCTTTCTTT	CASSLAMTGDTEAFF
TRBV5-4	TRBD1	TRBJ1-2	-	TGTGCCAGCAGCTTGGCTGGACAGGAGGGCTATGGCTACACCTTC	CASSLAGQEGYGYTF
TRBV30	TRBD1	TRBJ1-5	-	TGTGCCTGGGCGACAGGGGGCCGACAGCCCCAGCATTTT	CAWATGGRQPQHF
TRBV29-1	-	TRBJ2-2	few	TGCAGCGTCATGATTGGCACCGGGGAGCTGTTTTTT	CSVMIGTGELFF
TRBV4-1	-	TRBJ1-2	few	TGCGCCAGCAGCCAAGACCCAAGGGGTCGCGGCTACACCTTC	CASSQDPRGRGYTF
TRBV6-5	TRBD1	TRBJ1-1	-	TGTGCCAGCAGTCCAAGACAGGGCACTGAAGCTTTCTTT	CASSPRQGTEAFF
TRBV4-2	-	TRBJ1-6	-	TGTGCCAGCAGCCAAGATTGGGGGGGGCTTAATTCACCCCTCCACTTT	CASSQDWGGLNSPLHF
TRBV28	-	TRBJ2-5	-	TGTGCCAGCAGTTTTGGTTCTCGGCAGGGATGGACCCAGTACTTC	CASSFGSRQGWTQYF
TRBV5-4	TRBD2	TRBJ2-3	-	TGTGCCAGCAGCTTGTCGCTAGCGGGAGCTGGCACAGATACGCAGTATTTT	CASSLSLAGAGTDTQYF
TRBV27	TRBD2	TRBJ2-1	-	TGTGCCAGCAGTTTGTCTAGCGGGAGTACGGAGCAGTTCTTC	CASSLSSGSTEQFF